What follows is one T cell receptor (beta chain) and its context. Its antigen is unidentified. The sample belongs to a study of identical twins. The study's findings and limits: Twins' excess sharing was less marked for out-of-frame beta sequences.

Unique molecular identifiers were present on cDNA, and template switching added a universal primer site. MiXCR was run by TCRdb on the 5' RACE reads, yielding one entry per CDR3 protein. This table holds roughly 690,000 distinct CDR3 sequences, 20% to 25% found once. Germline lookup yields CDR1 LGHDT and CDR2 YNNKEL (reference sequence). V lost 4 bases and J lost 4; bases outside the gene matches: 6. This CDR3 is 16 amino acids long. This same sample was also part of a study on T cells expressing NK-cell markers. Turning to that study: NKG2C+ dominant clonotypes from 5 to 7 donors made up about 1.0-8% of CD8+ T cells. These clonotypes, the leaders elsewhere, also led the CD3+CD56-NKG2C+ fraction in a few donors.

This TCR derives from a young woman in good health. The gene calls are TRBV3-1 and TRBJ2-3; 12 bases are a match to TRBD1. Specimen: PBMCs. The CDR3 loop reads CASSRRGTGGADTQYF. In DNA form, the CDR3 reads TGTGCCAGCAGCCGCCGAGGGACAGGGGGCGCAGATACGCAGTATTTT.